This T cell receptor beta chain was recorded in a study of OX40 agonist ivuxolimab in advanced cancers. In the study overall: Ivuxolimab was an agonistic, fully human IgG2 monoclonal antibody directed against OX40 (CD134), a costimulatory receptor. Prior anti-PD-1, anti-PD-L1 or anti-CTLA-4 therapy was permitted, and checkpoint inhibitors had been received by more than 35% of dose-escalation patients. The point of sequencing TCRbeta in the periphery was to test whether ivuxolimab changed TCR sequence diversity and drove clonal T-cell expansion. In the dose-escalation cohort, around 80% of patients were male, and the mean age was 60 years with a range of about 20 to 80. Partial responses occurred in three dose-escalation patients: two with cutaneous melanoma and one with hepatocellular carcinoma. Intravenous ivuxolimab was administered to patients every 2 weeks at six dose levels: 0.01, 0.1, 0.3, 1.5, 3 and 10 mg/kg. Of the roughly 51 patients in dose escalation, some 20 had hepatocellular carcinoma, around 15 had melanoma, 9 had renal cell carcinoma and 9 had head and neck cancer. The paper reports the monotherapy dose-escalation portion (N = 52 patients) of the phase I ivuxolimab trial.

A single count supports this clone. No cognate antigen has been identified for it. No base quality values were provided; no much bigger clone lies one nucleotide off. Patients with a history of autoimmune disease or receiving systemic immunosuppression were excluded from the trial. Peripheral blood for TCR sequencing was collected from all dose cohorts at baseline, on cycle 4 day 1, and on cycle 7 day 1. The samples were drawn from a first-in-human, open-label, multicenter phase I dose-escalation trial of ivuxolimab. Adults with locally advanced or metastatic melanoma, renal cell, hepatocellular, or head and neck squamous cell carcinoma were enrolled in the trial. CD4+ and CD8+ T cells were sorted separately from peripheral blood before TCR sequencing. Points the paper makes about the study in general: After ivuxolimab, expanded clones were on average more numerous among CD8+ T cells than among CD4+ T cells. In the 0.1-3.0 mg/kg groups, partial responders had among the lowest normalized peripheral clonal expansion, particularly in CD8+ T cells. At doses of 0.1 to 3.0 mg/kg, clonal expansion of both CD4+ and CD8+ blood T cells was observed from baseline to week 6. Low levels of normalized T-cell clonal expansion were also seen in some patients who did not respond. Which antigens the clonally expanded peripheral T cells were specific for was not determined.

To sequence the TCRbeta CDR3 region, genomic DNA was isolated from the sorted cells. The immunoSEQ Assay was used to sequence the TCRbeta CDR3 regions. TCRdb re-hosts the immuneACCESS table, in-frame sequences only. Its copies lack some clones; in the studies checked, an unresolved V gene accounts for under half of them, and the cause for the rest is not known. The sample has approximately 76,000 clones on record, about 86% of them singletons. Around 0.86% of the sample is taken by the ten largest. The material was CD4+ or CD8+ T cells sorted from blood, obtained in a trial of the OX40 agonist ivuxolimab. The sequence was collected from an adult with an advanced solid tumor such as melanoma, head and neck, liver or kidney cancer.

The CDR3 amino acid sequence is: CASSIGLGGGRPYEQYF. The base sequence is TGTGCCAGTAGTATAGGCCTTGGGGGAGGCCGCCCCTACGAGCAGTACTTC. The chain is assembled from TRBV19 and TRBJ2-7; tentative D gene TRBD2, with 6 bases matching. In the germline V gene (reference sequence), CDR1 corresponds to LNHDA and CDR2 to SQIVND. At the junction V is shortened by 1 base and J by 2 bases, with 18 bases in between. The CDR3 numbers 17 residues from cysteine through phenylalanine. Of all the DNA, just the CDR3 is kept, 51 bases in frame from base 1. Beyond the CDR3, the reference TRBV19 and TRBJ2-7 genes provide the residues; the full variable domain reads: DGGITQSPKYLFRKEGQNVTLSCEQNLNHDAMYWYRQDPGQGLRLIYYSQIVNDFQKGDIAEGYSVSREKKESFPLTVTSAQKNPTAFYLCASSIGLGGGRPYEQYFGPGTRLTVT.